These 24 T cell receptor beta chains were all obtained from the same sample, sequenced in a study of blood T cells in healthy people across ages (dated by TCRdb to the mid-2010s). The library was generated by 5' RACE. Sequenced using an Illumina HiSeq 2500. A second about 7 to 11 cycle PCR used a sample-barcoded 5' primer and a J-beta primer mix. The raw public reads went through TCRdb reprocessing: fastp at Q25, MiXCR clone calling, in-frame beta chains kept. Each CDR3 protein appears once, grouped with its most common genes and DNA. The sample table contains hundreds of thousands of distinct CDR3 sequences; only one count was recorded for 35% to 50% of them. Together, the top ten hold 25% to 30% of the sample. The sample was blood. The receptors were sampled from a man aged 80 or over in good health.

The chain is built from TRBV30 and TRBJ2-3; D is unresolved. The CDR3 covers 11 residues. V was cut by 3 bases and J by 6 bases, with 7 bases left in between. Germline V CDR1 and CDR2: GTSNPN, SVGIG (reference sequence). The DNA for the CDR3 is TGTGCCTGGAGGATCAGTGATACGCAGTATTTT. It specifies CAWRISDTQYF.

The chain carries TRBV7-2 and TRBJ2-1; the D call may be TRBD1 or TRBD2 (5 bases each). Trimming took off 5 bases at V and 12 bases at J, with 17 bases between the two ends. The V gene's germline CDR1 is SGHTA and CDR2 FQGNSA. The CDR3 is 13 amino acids. The CDR3 bases are TGTGCCAGCAGCCGGAATTCGTGGGGGTTGCAGTTCTTC. Translation: CASSRNSWGLQFF.

This clonotype was seen a few times. V and J are TRBV27 and TRBJ2-3; 9 bases agree with TRBD1. Germline V gene sequence: CDR1 MNHEY, CDR2 SMNVEV (reference sequence). The CDR3 sequence is 16 residues long. The ends lost 2 bases at V and 4 bases at J; junction bases unmatched: 7. CDR3: CASSLTYRGRADTQYF. CDR3 bases: TGTGCCAGCAGTTTAACGTACAGGGGGCGCGCAGATACGCAGTATTTT.

The chain joins TRBV20-1 to TRBJ2-1; unclear D gene. V was trimmed by 6 bases and J by 0 bases, leaving 12 bases between them. Germline V lookup: CDR1 DFQATT, CDR2 SNEGSKA (reference sequence). The CDR3 consists of 14 residues. In nucleotides, the CDR3 is TGCAGTGCCCATGGCAGTGTCTCCTACAATGAGCAGTTCTTC. Its translation: CSAHGSVSYNEQFF.

At least ten counts were recorded for this clonotype. The CDR3 loop is CASSLTLGPIDEQFF. In DNA form, the CDR3 reads TGTGCCAGCAGCCTGACCTTAGGGCCAATTGATGAGCAGTTCTTC. This rearrangement joins TRBV11-2 to TRBJ2-1; D call uncertain. Trimming took 5 bases from V and 8 from J, leaving 19 bases between them. Germline CDR1 is SGHAT and CDR2 is FQNNGV. This CDR3 has 15 amino acids. Using reference TRBV11-2 and TRBJ2-1 for the parts outside the CDR3, the full variable domain is EAGVAQSPRYKIIEKRQSVAFWCNPISGHATLYWYQQILGQGPKLLIQFQNNGVVDDSQLPKDRFSAERLKGVDSTLKIQPAKLEDSAVYLCASSLTLGPIDEQFFGPGTRLTVL.

The chain carries TRBV3-1 and TRBJ2-4; TRBD1 or TRBD2 may be the D gene (6 bases each). CDR1 is LGHDT, CDR2 YNNKEL, per germline (reference sequence). The CDR3 spans 17 residues. The germline V and J ends were trimmed by 1 base and 13 bases, with 26 bases remaining between them. This CDR3 is CASSQVSGVGGFGEQYF. The CDR3 coding sequence is TGTGCCAGCAGCCAAGTATCAGGGGTTGGGGGGTTTGGGGAGCAGTACTTC.

The sample holds many counts of this clonotype. The V gene is TRBV2, the J gene TRBJ1-2, with TRBD1 matching over 10 bases. CDR1 is SNHLY and CDR2 is FYNNEI in the germline V gene. Unmatched junction bases numbered 2, after V lost 6 bases and J lost 1 base. This CDR3 comprises 14 residues. The CDR3 loop reads CASRGTGVNYGYTF. Here the CDR3 DNA reads TGTGCCAGCAGGGGGACAGGGGTTAACTATGGCTACACCTTC. Full variable domain (missing parts from reference TRBV2 and TRBJ1-2): EPEVTQTPSHQVTQMGQEVILRCVPISNHLYFYWYRQILGQKVEFLVSFYNNEISEKSEIFDDQFSVERPDGSNFTLKIRSTKLEDSAMYFCASRGTGVNYGYTFGSGTRLTVV.

The chain is built from TRBV4-3 and TRBJ2-1; possibly TRBD1 for D (6 bases). TRBJ2-7 explains the end of the DNA better; the J call may be wrong. The germline V gene encodes CDR1 LGHNA and CDR2 YSLEER. This CDR3 region has 15 residues. CDR3 in amino acids: CASSHLPGVLYEQYF. In DNA, the CDR3 is TGCGCCAGCAGCCACCTACCAGGGGTCTTGTACGAGCAGTACTTC.

The chain couples TRBV9 to TRBJ2-5, with a tentative D call TRBD1 (6 bases). Looked up from germline, CDR1 is SGDLS and CDR2 is YYNGEE. V was trimmed by 10 bases and J by 0 bases, leaving 25 bases between them. The CDR3 has 17 residues. CDR3 sequence: CALDAGDEDSYQETQYF. The CDR3 DNA is TGTGCCCTAGATGCAGGGGACGAAGATTCGTACCAAGAGACCCAGTACTTC.

This clonotype was seen ten or more times. The rearrangement links TRBV12-3 or TRBV12-4 to TRBJ1-1; 7 positions match TRBD1. Trimming at V came to 6 bases and at J to 0 bases, leaving 4 bases not matched to a gene. CDR3 length: 14 residues. The CDR3 spells CASSLDRVNTEAFF. DNA of the CDR3: TGTGCCAGCAGCCTCGACAGGGTGAACACTGAAGCTTTCTTT.

A remark on this clonotype: An end of the junction differs from the germline gene, which may be a read error. The V gene is TRBV12-3 or TRBV12-4, the J gene TRBJ2-3; D may be TRBD1 or TRBD2 (5 bases each). The CDR3 consists of 15 residues. CDR3 bases: TGTGCCAGCGGATACCAAACGGGGCGCACAGATGCGCAGTATTTT. Translated: CASGYQTGRTDAQYF.

The chain combines TRBV2 with TRBJ2-2; tentatively, D is TRBD2 (6 bases). With 6 bases removed from V and 0 bases from J, the gap between germline ends came to 11 bases. Germline V gene data show CDR1 as SNHLY and CDR2 as FYNNEI. There are 15 residues in the CDR3. CDR3 DNA: TGTGCCAGCAGAAAAGGGACTCCGAACACCGGGGAGCTGTTTTTT. Translating it yields CASRKGTPNTGELFF.

The chain carries TRBV7-9 and TRBJ2-2; a weak D match, TRBD2 (6 bases). Germline loops: CDR1 SEHNR, CDR2 FQNEAQ (reference sequence). This CDR3 comprises 17 residues. With 5 bases removed from V and 4 bases from J, the gap between germline ends came to 20 bases. As DNA, the CDR3 is TGTGCCAGCAGCCCGTCAGGAGGGCGACCTAGCACCGGGGAGCTGTTTTTT. It specifies CASSPSGGRPSTGELFF.

This clonotype has a handful of counts. This CDR3 is CASRPRAAGIQYF. CDR3 bases: TGTGCCAGCAGACCTCGGGCCGCGGGCATTCAGTACTTC. The chain recombines TRBV12-3 or TRBV12-4 with TRBJ2-4, with D perhaps TRBD2 (5 bases). The ends were cut back, 6 bases at V and 9 bases at J, with 15 bases in the middle. The CDR3 has 13 amino acids.

The chain combines TRBV2 with TRBJ2-1, with TRBD1 matching 9 bases. The CDR3 is 14 residues long. V was clipped by 11 bases and J by 13 bases; unmatched bases: 18. Germline CDR1 SNHLY, CDR2 FYNNEI. The CDR3 reads CAGKTGGEGETQFF. CDR3 nucleotides: TGTGCCGGGAAGACAGGGGGTGAGGGAGAGACCCAGTTCTTC.

This clonotype was seen a handful of times. J is TRBJ2-1 and V is TRBV7-9; 7 bases map to TRBD2. Germline loops: CDR1 SEHNR, CDR2 FQNEAQ (reference sequence). J was trimmed by 6 bases and V by 4 bases; bases with no gene match: 9. This CDR3 region has 15 residues. The CDR3 spells CASSSRDYRPNEQFF. As DNA, the CDR3 is TGTGCCAGCAGCTCCCGGGACTACCGTCCCAATGAGCAGTTCTTC.

The CDR3 DNA is TGCAGTGCAGAATGGACTAGCGGGACCCTTTTGAATGAGCAGTACTTC. Its translation: CSAEWTSGTLLNEQYF. This chain joins TRBV20-1 and TRBJ2-5; TRBD2 matches 12 bases. Germline V lookup: CDR1 DFQATT, CDR2 SNEGSKA (reference sequence). V was pared by 6 bases and J by 11 bases, with 19 bases of the junction left unmatched. The CDR3 is 16 residues long.

This clonotype was detected a few times. This chain connects TRBV5-1 to TRBJ2-1; no clear D. The CDR3 loop spans 14 amino acids. The germline gives CDR1 SGHRS, CDR2 YFSETQ. The V end was cut by 0 bases, the J end by 1 base, with 5 bases between. The CDR3 DNA reads TGCGCCAGCAGCTTGGAACGGTCCTACAATGAGCAGTTCTTC. Its translation is CASSLERSYNEQFF.

For this clonotype: A read error is possible here, since a much larger clone lies one base away. The chain carries TRBV12-5 and TRBJ2-7; D uncertain. Deletions cut 4 bases from V and 0 bases from J, with 4 bases between. The CDR3 is 12 residues long. Per the germline V gene, CDR1 is LGHNT and CDR2 is FRNRAP. The CDR3 DNA reads TGTGCTAGTGGTTCCAGCTCCTACGAGCAGTACTTC. Amino acid sequence: CASGSSSYEQYF.

The chain combines TRBV5-1 with TRBJ1-1; TRBD1 might be the D (6 bases). With 3 bases removed from V and 1 base from J, the gap between germline ends came to 16 bases. This CDR3 comprises 16 residues. CDR1 is SGHRS, CDR2 YFSETQ, per germline. The CDR3 DNA follows: TGCGCCAGCAGCTATGGGGGAGCGGGACAGAACACTGAAGCTTTCTTT. It codes for CASSYGGAGQNTEAFF.

This clonotype was recorded many times. This chain uses TRBV4-2 with TRBJ2-5; TRBD2 matches at 7 bases. The CDR3 consists of 14 residues. V lost 4 bases and J lost 0; bases outside the gene matches: 2. Per the germline V gene, CDR1 is LGHNA and CDR2 is YNFKEQ. The CDR3 nucleotides are TGTGCCAGCAGCCGAGGACTAGACCAAGAGACCCAGTACTTC. Residues: CASSRGLDQETQYF.

The chain joins TRBV5-1 to TRBJ2-5; D may be TRBD1 (7 bases). The end of the DNA aligns better with TRBJ2-7, so the J call may be wrong. This CDR3 comprises 14 residues. Germline assignment: CDR1 SGHRS and CDR2 YFSETQ. CDR3 nucleotides: TGCGCCAGCAGCTCCCAGGGGGGCAGGGACGAGCAGTACTTC. It translates to CASSSQGGRDEQYF.

This clonotype appeared a few times. The chain combines TRBV11-2 with TRBJ2-3; D gene ambiguous. Per the germline V gene, CDR1 is SGHAT and CDR2 is FQNNGV. This CDR3 region has 15 residues. The V gene lost 7 bases and the J gene lost 3 bases, with 17 bases spanning the gap. This CDR3 is CASTTFASHTDTQYF. CDR3 in DNA: TGTGCCAGCACCACTTTCGCTTCCCATACAGATACGCAGTATTTT.

This clonotype was seen only a few times. CDR3 loop: CASSLTREKQFF. CDR3 nucleotides: TGTGCCAGCAGCTTAACGAGGGAAAAGCAGTTCTTC. This chain links TRBV11-3 with TRBJ2-1; TRBD2 is a possible D gene (5 bases). Per germline, CDR1 SGHNT and CDR2 YENEEA. CDR3 size: 12 residues. Between the trimmed V and J ends, which lost 2 bases and 11 bases, there was a span of 10 bases.